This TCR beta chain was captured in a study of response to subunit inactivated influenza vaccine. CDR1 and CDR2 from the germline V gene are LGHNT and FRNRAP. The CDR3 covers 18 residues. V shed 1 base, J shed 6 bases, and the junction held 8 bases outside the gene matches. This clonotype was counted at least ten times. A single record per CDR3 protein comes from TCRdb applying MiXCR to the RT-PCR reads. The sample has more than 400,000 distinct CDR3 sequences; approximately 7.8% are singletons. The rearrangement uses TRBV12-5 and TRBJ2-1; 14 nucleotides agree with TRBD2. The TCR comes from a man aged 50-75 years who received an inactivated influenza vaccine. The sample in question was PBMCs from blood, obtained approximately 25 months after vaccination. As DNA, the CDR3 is TGTGCTAGTGGTTTGGCAGCCACGGGACTAGCGGGAGTCAATGAGCAGTTCTTC. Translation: CASGLAATGLAGVNEQFF.